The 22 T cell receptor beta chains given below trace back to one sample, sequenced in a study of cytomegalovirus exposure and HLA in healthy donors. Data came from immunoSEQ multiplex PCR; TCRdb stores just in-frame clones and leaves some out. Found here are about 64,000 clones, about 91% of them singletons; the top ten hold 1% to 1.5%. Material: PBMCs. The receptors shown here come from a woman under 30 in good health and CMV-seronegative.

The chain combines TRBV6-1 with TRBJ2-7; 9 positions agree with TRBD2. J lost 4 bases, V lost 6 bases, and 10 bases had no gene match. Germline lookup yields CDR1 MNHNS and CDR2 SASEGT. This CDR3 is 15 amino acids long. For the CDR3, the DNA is TGTGCCAGCAGGGAACCGGGACTAGCAAGGTACGAGCAGTACTTC. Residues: CASREPGLARYEQYF.

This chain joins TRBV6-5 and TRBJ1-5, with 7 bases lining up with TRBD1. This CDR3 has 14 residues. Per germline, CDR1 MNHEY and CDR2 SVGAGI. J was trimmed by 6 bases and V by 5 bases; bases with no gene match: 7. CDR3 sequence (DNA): TGTGCCAGCAGTCGGAGACAGGGAGGTCAGCCCCAGCATTTT. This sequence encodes CASSRRQGGQPQHF.

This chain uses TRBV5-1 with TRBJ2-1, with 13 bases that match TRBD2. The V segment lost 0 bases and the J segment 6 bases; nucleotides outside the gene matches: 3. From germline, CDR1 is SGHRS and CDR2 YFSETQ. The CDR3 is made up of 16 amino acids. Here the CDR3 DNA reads TGCGCCAGCAGCTTGGCGTGGACTAGCGGGAGCAATGAGCAGTTCTTC. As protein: CASSLAWTSGSNEQFF. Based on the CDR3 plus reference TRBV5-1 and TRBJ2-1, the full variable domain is KAGVTQTPRYLIKTRGQQVTLSCSPISGHRSVSWYQQTPGQGLQFLFEYFSETQRNKGNFPGRFSGRQFSNSRSEMNVSTLELGDSALYLCASSLAWTSGSNEQFFGPGTRLTVL.

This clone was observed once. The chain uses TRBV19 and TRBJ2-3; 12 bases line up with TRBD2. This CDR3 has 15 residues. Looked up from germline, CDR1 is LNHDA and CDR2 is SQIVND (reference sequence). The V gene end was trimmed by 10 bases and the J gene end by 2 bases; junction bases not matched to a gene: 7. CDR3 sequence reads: CATSTSGGSTDTQYF. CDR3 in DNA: TGTGCCACCAGCACTAGCGGGGGGTCCACAGATACGCAGTATTTT.

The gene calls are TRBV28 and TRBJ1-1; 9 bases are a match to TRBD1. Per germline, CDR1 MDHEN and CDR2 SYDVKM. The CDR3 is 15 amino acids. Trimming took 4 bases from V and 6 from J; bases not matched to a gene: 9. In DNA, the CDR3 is TGTGCCAGCAGTTCGGGGACAGGGATGGGCGCTGAAGCTTTCTTT. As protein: CASSSGTGMGAEAFF.

DNA for the CDR3: TGTGCCAGCAGTTCCTCTTACTTAGCGGGGGGGAACGGGTACCAAGAGACCCAGTACTTC. Its protein is CASSSSYLAGGNGYQETQYF. The V and J genes are TRBV28 and TRBJ2-5; TRBD2 agrees at 11 bases. The CDR3 totals 20 residues. Per the germline V gene, CDR1 is MDHEN and CDR2 is SYDVKM. V trimming: 4 bases; J trimming: 0 bases; junction bases outside the gene matches: 16. Together with reference TRBV28 and TRBJ2-5, the CDR3 gives the full variable domain: DVKVTQSSRYLVKRTGEKVFLECVQDMDHENMFWYRQDPGLGLRLIYFSYDVKMKEKGDIPEGYSVSREKKERFSLILESASTNQTSMYLCASSSSYLAGGNGYQETQYFGPGTRLLVL.

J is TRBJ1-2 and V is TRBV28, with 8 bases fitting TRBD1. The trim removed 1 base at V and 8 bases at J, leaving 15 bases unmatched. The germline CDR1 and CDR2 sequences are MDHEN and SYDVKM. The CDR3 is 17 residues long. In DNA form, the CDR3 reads TGTGCCAGCAGTTTATCCTACACCAGGGGGCTAGCGCTGGGCTACACCTTC. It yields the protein CASSLSYTRGLALGYTF.

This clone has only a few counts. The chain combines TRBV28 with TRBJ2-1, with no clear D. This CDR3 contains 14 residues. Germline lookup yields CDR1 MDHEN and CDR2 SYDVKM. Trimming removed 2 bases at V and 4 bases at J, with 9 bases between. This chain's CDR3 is CASSLEETYNEQFF. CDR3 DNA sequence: TGTGCCAGCAGTTTAGAAGAAACATACAATGAGCAGTTCTTC.

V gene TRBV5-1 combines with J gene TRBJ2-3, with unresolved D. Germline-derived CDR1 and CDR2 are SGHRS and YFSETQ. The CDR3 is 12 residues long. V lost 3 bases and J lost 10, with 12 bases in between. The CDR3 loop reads CASSSGQAAQYF. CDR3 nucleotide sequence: TGCGCCAGCAGCTCCGGTCAGGCAGCGCAGTATTTT.

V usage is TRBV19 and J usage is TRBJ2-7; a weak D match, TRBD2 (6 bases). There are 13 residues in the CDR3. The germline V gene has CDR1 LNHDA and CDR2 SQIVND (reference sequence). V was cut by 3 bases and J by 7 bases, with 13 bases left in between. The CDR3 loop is CASSMTVRGEQYF. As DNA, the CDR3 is TGTGCCAGTAGTATGACCGTCCGGGGGGAGCAGTACTTC.

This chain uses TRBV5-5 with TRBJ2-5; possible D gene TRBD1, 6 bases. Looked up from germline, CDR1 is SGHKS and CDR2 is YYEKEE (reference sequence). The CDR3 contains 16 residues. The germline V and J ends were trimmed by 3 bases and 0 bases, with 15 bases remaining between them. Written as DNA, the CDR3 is TGTGCCAGCAGCTCCGGACAGCTCCTGTACCAAGAGACCCAGTACTTC. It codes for CASSSGQLLYQETQYF.

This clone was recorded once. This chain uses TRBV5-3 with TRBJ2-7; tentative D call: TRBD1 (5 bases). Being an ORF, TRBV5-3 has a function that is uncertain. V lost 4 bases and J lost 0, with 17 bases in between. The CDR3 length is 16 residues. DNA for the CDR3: TGTGCCAGAAGCACAAGCCAGGGAACGAACTCCTACGAGCAGTACTTC. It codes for CARSTSQGTNSYEQYF.

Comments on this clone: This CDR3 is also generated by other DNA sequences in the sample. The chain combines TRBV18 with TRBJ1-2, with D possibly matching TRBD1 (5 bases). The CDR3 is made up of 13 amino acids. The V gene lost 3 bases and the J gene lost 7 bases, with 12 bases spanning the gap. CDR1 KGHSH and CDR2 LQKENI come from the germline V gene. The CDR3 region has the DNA TGTGCCAGCTCACCTTCGGACACTCGTGGCTACACCTTC. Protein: CASSPSDTRGYTF.

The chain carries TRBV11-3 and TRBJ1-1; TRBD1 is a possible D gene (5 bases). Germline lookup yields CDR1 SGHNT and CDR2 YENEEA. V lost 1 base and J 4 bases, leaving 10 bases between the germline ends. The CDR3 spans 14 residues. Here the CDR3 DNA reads TGTGCCAGCAGCTTAGTTGCAGGGCCCACTGAAGCTTTCTTT. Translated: CASSLVAGPTEAFF.

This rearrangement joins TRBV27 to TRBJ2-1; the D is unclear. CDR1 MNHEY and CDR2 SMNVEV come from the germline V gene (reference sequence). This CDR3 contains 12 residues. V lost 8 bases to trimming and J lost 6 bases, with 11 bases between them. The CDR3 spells CASSPSGNEQFF. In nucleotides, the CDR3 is TGTGCCAGCTCTCCTTCGGGCAATGAGCAGTTCTTC.

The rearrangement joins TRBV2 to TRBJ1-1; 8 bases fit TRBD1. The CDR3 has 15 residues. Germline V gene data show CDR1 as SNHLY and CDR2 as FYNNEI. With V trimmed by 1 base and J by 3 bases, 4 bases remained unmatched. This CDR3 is CASSEGAGGDTEAFF. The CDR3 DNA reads TGTGCCAGCAGTGAAGGGGCAGGGGGCGACACTGAAGCTTTCTTT.

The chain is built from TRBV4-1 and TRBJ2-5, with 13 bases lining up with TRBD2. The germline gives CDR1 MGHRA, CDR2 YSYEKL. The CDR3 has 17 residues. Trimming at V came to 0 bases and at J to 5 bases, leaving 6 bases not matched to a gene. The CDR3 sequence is CASSQETSGGVSETQYF. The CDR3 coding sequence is TGCGCCAGCAGCCAAGAAACTAGCGGGGGGGTTTCGGAGACCCAGTACTTC.

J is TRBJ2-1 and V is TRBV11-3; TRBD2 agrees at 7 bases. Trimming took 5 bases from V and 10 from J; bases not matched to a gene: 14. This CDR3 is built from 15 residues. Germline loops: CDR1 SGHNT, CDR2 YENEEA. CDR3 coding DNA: TGTGCCAGCAGCCCGTCGAGGGGACCGGGGGGAGAGCAGTTCTTC. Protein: CASSPSRGPGGEQFF.

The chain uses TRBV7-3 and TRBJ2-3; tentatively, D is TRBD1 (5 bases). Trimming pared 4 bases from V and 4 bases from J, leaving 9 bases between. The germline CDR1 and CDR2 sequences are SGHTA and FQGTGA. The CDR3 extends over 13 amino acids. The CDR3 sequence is CASSSSTADTQYF. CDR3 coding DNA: TGTGCCAGCAGCTCCTCGACAGCAGATACGCAGTATTTT.

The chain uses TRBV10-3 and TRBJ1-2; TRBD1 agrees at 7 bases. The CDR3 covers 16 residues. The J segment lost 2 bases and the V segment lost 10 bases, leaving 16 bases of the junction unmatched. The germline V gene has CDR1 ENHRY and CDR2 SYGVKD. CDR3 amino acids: CATNKNFRDSNYGYTF. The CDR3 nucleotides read TGTGCCACCAATAAGAATTTCCGGGACAGCAACTATGGCTACACCTTC.

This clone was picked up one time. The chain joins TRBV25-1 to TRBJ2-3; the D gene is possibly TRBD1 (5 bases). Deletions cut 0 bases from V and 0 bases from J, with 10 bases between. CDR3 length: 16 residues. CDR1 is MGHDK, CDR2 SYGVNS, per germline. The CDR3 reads CASSEYGHSSTDTQYF. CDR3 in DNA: TGTGCCAGCAGTGAATACGGACACTCTAGCACAGATACGCAGTATTTT.

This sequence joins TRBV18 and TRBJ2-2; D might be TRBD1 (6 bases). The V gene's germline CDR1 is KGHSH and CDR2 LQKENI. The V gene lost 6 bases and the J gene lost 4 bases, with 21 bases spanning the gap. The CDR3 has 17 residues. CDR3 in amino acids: CASSRSEVGAVTGELFF. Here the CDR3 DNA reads TGTGCCAGCTCCCGGTCGGAGGTGGGGGCCGTCACCGGGGAGCTGTTTTTT.